The 25 T cell receptor beta chains given below trace back to one sample, sequenced in a study of blood T cell repertoires in COVID-19 (TCRdb year 2020). Receptors were amplified or captured by the immunoSEQ multiplex PCR assay. TCRdb carries this immuneACCESS record with in-frame sequences only. Its versions omit some clonotypes, under half of them owing to an unresolved V gene in the studies checked, with the rest unexplained. This sample lists about 80,000 clones; less than 85% were detected once. In total, the top ten clones hold about a sixth of the sample. Sequenced material: peripheral blood. The receptors were gathered from a man between 65 and 85 years old with active or convalescent COVID-19.

This sequence joins TRBV29-1 and TRBJ1-1, with D unresolved. Trimming removed 6 bases at V and 4 bases at J, with 12 bases between. The germline V gene has CDR1 SQVTM and CDR2 ANQGSEA. This CDR3 has 12 residues. This chain's CDR3 is CSVGDGFTEAFF. Here the CDR3 DNA reads TGCAGCGTCGGGGATGGGTTCACTGAAGCTTTCTTT. Full variable domain (remainder filled in from reference TRBV29-1 and TRBJ1-1): SAVISQKPSRDICQRGTSLTIQCQVDSQVTMMFWYRQQPGQSLTLIATANQGSEATYESGFVIDKFPISRPNLTFSTLTVSNMSPEDSSIYLCSVGDGFTEAFFGQGTRLTVV.

The chain joins TRBV11-2 to TRBJ1-6; 9 bases fit TRBD1. This CDR3 has 15 residues. Germline V CDR1 and CDR2: SGHAT, FQNNGV. Trimming removed 4 bases from V and 10 bases from J; junction bases left unmatched: 8. The CDR3 nucleotides are TGTGCCAGCAGCTCACGGGGGACAGGGCTCTCACCCCTCCACTTT. It specifies CASSSRGTGLSPLHF.

This chain links TRBV5-1 with TRBJ2-5, with a possible D match to TRBD1 (5 bases). Per the germline V gene, CDR1 is SGHRS and CDR2 is YFSETQ. Trimming shortened V by 1 base and J by 1 base, and 17 bases separated the two germline ends. The CDR3 contains 17 residues. The CDR3 is CASSLKPPIDSQETQYF. The CDR3 region has the DNA TGCGCCAGCAGCTTGAAACCCCCTATAGACAGCCAAGAGACCCAGTACTTC.

The chain has TRBV28 and TRBJ1-2; D possibly corresponds to TRBD1 (6 bases). The length of the CDR3 is 12 residues. The V end was cut by 3 bases, the J end by 9 bases, with 11 bases between. Per germline, CDR1 MDHEN and CDR2 SYDVKM. As DNA, the CDR3 is TGTGCCAGCAGTTTCGGACAGAGACGCTACACCTTC. It yields the protein CASSFGQRRYTF.

This chain connects TRBV15 to TRBJ1-4, with D perhaps TRBD1 (6 bases). The CDR3 totals 16 residues. CDR1 is LNHNV, CDR2 YYDKDF, per germline (reference sequence). The V and J ends lost 3 bases and 0 bases respectively, with 11 bases between them. The CDR3 DNA is TGTGCCACCAGCAGCAGAGGGGGGGCAACTAATGAAAAACTGTTTTTT. Protein sequence: CATSSRGGATNEKLFF. Variable domain in full (rest from reference TRBV15 and TRBJ1-4): DAMVIQNPRYQVTQFGKPVTLSCSQTLNHNVMYWYQQKSSQAPKLLFHYYDKDFNNEADTPDNFQSRRPNTSFCFLDIRSPGLGDTAMYLCATSSRGGATNEKLFFGSGTQLSVL.

In the case of this clone: The identical CDR3 is also encoded by other nucleotide sequences in the sample. The V and J genes are TRBV6-1 and TRBJ1-5; a possible D gene is TRBD1 (6 bases). V was trimmed by 0 bases and J by 4 bases, leaving 13 bases between them. Germline-derived CDR1 and CDR2 are MNHNS and SASEGT. CDR3 size: 16 residues. CDR3 bases: TGTGCCAGCAGTGAAGCGTTGGGACAACCGAATCAGCCCCAGCATTTT. It yields the protein CASSEALGQPNQPQHF.

The rearrangement joins TRBV11-3 to TRBJ1-2, with 8 bases that match TRBD1. The trim removed 5 bases at V and 6 bases at J, leaving 8 bases unmatched. The germline V gene encodes CDR1 SGHNT and CDR2 YENEEA. The CDR3 extends over 14 amino acids. This CDR3 reads CASSPGQGGDGYTF. CDR3 in DNA: TGTGCCAGCAGCCCCGGACAGGGAGGCGATGGCTACACCTTC.

V and J are TRBV6-5 and TRBJ2-7; D perhaps matches TRBD2 (5 bases). The V end was cut by 8 bases, the J end by 3 bases, with 11 bases between. CDR3 size: 12 residues. Germline CDR1 reads MNHEY; CDR2 reads SVGAGI. The CDR3 region has the DNA TGTGCCAGCGGACTCCGACGCTACGAGCAGTACTTC. This gives the protein CASGLRRYEQYF.

This clone has a handful of counts. The chain joins TRBV19 to TRBJ1-2; possibly TRBD1 for D (5 bases). The CDR3 contains 17 residues. V shed 3 bases and J shed 0 bases, with 17 bases lying between them. The germline CDR1 and CDR2 sequences are LNHDA and SQIVND (reference sequence). The CDR3 DNA follows: TGTGCCAGTAGTATCCCCCCCGCGACAGCTTCTAACTATGGCTACACCTTC. Amino acids: CASSIPPATASNYGYTF.

This chain links TRBV9 with TRBJ2-7, with 8 bases aligning to TRBD1. Germline lookup yields CDR1 SGDLS and CDR2 YYNGEE. The CDR3 is 16 amino acids. Trimming removed 3 bases from V and 3 bases from J; junction bases left unmatched: 11. Written as DNA, the CDR3 is TGTGCCAGCAGCGCCCGGGACAGGACCTTTCACTACGAGCAGTACTTC. It yields the protein CASSARDRTFHYEQYF.

This chain's CDR3 is CASSLAGGVNNEQFF. The CDR3 DNA reads TGTGCCAGCAGCTTAGCGGGGGGGGTAAACAATGAGCAGTTCTTC. The chain joins TRBV27 to TRBJ2-1; 11 bases are a match to TRBD2. CDR1 and CDR2 (germline): MNHEY, SMNVEV (reference sequence). Unmatched junction bases numbered 6, after V lost 6 bases and J lost 5 bases. The CDR3 is 15 amino acids.

The chain has TRBV28 and TRBJ1-1, with no clear D. In germline, CDR1 is MDHEN, CDR2 SYDVKM. The CDR3 contains 12 residues. The V and J ends lost 5 bases and 5 bases respectively, with 9 bases between them. CDR3 residues: CASSIGRTEAFF. CDR3 DNA sequence: TGTGCCAGCAGTATAGGGAGGACTGAAGCTTTCTTT.

This CDR3 reads CASMIGWNSPLHF. The CDR3 coding sequence is TGTGCCAGCATGATCGGTTGGAATTCACCCCTCCACTTT. V and J are TRBV12-3 or TRBV12-4 and TRBJ1-6; D remains unclear. Deletions cut 7 bases from V and 7 bases from J, with 11 bases between. The length of the CDR3 is 13 residues.

There are a few counts of this clone. The chain couples TRBV2 to TRBJ1-5; TRBD1 aligns across 8 bases. V shed 7 bases, J shed 4 bases, and the junction held 6 bases outside the gene matches. In germline, CDR1 is SNHLY, CDR2 FYNNEI. This CDR3 has 14 residues. The CDR3 loop reads CASNPQGANQPQHF. The CDR3, as DNA: TGTGCCAGCAATCCCCAGGGGGCAAATCAGCCCCAGCATTTT.

The genes are TRBV5-1 and TRBJ1-6; a possible D gene is TRBD1 (5 bases). The V end was cut by 0 bases, the J end by 7 bases, with 11 bases between. CDR3 size: 15 residues. Germline V gene lookup returns CDR1 SGHRS and CDR2 YFSETQ. CDR3 bases: TGCGCCAGCAGCTTGGGGGGCAGGGAAAATTCACCCCTCCACTTT. Encoded protein: CASSLGGRENSPLHF.

The chain joins TRBV15 to TRBJ1-2, with D maybe TRBD1 (6 bases). The CDR3 extends over 15 amino acids. V lost 5 bases, J lost 5 bases, and 18 bases lay in between. CDR1 is LNHNV and CDR2 is YYDKDF in the germline V gene (reference sequence). CDR3 nucleotide sequence: TGTGCCACCAGCGGAACAGGGAGGGGTGAATATGGCTACACCTTC. This sequence encodes CATSGTGRGEYGYTF.

The chain is built from TRBV27 and TRBJ2-2; possibly TRBD1 for D (6 bases). This CDR3 region has 16 residues. CDR1 is MNHEY and CDR2 is SMNVEV in the germline V gene (reference sequence). Trimming removed 10 bases from V and 4 bases from J, with 22 bases in between. The CDR3 reads CATSATGLKGTGELFF. The CDR3 DNA reads as TGTGCCACCAGCGCGACAGGTTTAAAGGGCACCGGGGAGCTGTTTTTT.

CDR3 loop: CSVVGGSYGYTF. CDR3 nucleotides: TGCAGCGTTGTGGGGGGGTCCTATGGCTACACCTTC. The gene calls are TRBV29-1 and TRBJ1-2; D may be TRBD1 (5 bases). Trimming took 4 bases from V and 4 from J, leaving 10 bases between them. Per the germline V gene, CDR1 is SQVTM and CDR2 is ANQGSEA. The CDR3 contains 12 residues.

The chain links TRBV19 to TRBJ1-2; D unresolved. Trimming removed 4 bases at V and 5 bases at J, with 5 bases between. Germline V gives CDR1 LNHDA, CDR2 SQIVND (reference sequence). The CDR3 sequence is 11 residues long. The CDR3 loop is CASSTLYGYTF. The CDR3, as DNA: TGTGCCAGTAGTACTCTTTATGGCTACACCTTC.

This clone was counted between two and nine times. The chain combines TRBV9 with TRBJ1-2, with D hard to call. This CDR3 is 16 amino acids long. Germline CDR1 and CDR2: SGDLS and YYNGEE. V gave up 4 bases and J gave up 2 bases, with 18 bases separating them. Written as DNA, the CDR3 is TGTGCCAGCAGCCCAACTAAACTTGGGTCGAACTATGGCTACACCTTC. Amino acid sequence: CASSPTKLGSNYGYTF.

This rearrangement joins TRBV5-1 to TRBJ2-4; tentative D call: TRBD2 (6 bases). Germline-derived CDR1 and CDR2 are SGHRS and YFSETQ. V was cut by 6 bases and J by 2 bases, with 15 bases left in between. The CDR3 loop spans 15 amino acids. CDR3 loop: CASTPDGGSKNIQYF. Written as DNA, the CDR3 is TGCGCCAGCACCCCGGACGGAGGGTCCAAAAACATTCAGTACTTC. The full variable domain, with the rest looked up from reference TRBV5-1 and TRBJ2-4, is KAGVTQTPRYLIKTRGQQVTLSCSPISGHRSVSWYQQTPGQGLQFLFEYFSETQRNKGNFPGRFSGRQFSNSRSEMNVSTLELGDSALYLCASTPDGGSKNIQYFGAGTRLSVL.

This clone turned up a few times. The chain has TRBV3-1 (or the pseudogene TRBV3-2) and TRBJ1-4, with D possibly being TRBD1 (5 bases). Germline CDR1 LGHDT, CDR2 YNNKEL (reference sequence). The V end was cut by 4 bases, the J end by 6 bases, with 6 bases between. The CDR3 runs 12 residues. The chain's CDR3 is CASSLTDEKLFF. DNA for the CDR3: TGTGCCAGCAGCCTGACAGATGAAAAACTGTTTTTT.

V and J are TRBV5-1 and TRBJ2-3; the match to TRBD1 covers 9 bases. Trimming removed 7 bases from V and 0 bases from J; junction bases left unmatched: 9. Germline CDR1 is SGHRS and CDR2 is YFSETQ. CDR3 length equals 16 residues. The CDR3 reads CASGQGSGWSTDTQYF. The CDR3, as DNA: TGCGCCAGCGGACAGGGGAGTGGGTGGAGCACAGATACGCAGTATTTT.

This chain connects TRBV24-1 to TRBJ1-2; a possible D gene is TRBD1 (6 bases). Germline V gene sequence: CDR1 KGHDR, CDR2 SFDVKD. V shed 2 bases and J shed 2 bases, with 11 bases lying between them. This CDR3 contains 15 residues. This CDR3 is CATSDSRTANYGYTF. Written as DNA, the CDR3 is TGTGCCACCAGTGATTCGCGGACAGCAAACTATGGCTACACCTTC.

There are a few counts of this clone. The chain carries TRBV12-5 and TRBJ2-5; 8 bases align to TRBD1. Trimming took 2 bases from V and 4 from J; bases not matched to a gene: 6. CDR1 and CDR2 (germline): LGHNT, FRNRAP. The CDR3 covers 15 residues. CDR3 sequence: CASGLPGQAGETQYF. The CDR3 coding sequence is TGTGCTAGTGGTTTGCCGGGACAGGCCGGAGAGACCCAGTACTTC.